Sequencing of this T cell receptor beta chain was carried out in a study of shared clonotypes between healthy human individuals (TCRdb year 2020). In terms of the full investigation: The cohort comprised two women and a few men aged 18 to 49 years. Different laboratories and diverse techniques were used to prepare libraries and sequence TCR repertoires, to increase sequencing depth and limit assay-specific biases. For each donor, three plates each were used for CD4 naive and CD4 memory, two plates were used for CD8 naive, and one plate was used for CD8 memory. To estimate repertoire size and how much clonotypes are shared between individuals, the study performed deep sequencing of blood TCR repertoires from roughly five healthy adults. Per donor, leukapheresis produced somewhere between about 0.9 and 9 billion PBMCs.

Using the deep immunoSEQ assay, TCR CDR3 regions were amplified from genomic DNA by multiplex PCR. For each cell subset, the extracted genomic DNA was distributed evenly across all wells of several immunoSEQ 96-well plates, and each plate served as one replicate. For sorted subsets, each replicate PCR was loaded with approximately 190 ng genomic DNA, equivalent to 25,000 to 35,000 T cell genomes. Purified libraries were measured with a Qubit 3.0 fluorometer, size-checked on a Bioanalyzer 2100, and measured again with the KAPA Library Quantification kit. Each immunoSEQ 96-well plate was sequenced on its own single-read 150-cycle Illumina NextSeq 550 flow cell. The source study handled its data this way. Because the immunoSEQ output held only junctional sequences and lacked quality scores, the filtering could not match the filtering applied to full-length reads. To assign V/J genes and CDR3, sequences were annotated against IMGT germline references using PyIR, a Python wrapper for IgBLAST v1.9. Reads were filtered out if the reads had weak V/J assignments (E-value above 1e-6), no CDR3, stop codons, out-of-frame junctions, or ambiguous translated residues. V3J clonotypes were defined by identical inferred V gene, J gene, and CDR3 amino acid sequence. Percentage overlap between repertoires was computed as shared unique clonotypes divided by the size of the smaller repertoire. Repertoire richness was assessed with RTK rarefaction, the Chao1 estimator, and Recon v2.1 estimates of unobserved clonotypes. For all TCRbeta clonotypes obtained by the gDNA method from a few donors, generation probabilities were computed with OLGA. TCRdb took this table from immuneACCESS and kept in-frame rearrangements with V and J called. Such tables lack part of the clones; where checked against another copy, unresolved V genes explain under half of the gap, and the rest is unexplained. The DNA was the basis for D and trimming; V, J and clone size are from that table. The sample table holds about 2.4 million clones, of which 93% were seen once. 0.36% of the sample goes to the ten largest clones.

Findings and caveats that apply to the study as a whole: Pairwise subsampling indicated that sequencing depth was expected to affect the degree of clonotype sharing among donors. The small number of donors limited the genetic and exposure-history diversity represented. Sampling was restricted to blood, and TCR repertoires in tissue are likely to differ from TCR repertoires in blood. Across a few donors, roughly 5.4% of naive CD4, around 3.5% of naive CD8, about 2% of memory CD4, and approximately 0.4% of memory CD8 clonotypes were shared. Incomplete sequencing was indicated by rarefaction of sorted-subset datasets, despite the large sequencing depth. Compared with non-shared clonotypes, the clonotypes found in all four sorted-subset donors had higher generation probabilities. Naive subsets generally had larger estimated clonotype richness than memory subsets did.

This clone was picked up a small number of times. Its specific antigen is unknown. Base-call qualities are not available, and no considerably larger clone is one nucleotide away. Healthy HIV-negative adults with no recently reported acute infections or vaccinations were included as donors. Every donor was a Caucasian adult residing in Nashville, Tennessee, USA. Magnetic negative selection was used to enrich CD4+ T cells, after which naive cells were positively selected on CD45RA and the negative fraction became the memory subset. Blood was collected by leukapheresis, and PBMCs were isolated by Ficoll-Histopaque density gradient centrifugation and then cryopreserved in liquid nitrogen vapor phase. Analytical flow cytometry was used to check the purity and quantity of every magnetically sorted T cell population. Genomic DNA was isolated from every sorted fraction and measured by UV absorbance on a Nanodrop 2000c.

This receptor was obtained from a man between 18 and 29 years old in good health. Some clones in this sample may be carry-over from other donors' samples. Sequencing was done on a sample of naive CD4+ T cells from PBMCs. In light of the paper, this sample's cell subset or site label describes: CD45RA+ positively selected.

The nucleotide sequence is given as TGTGCCAGCAGTGGGTTTAAAGTAGGCTACACCTTC. Its amino acids are CASSGFKVGYTF. This chain is built from TRBV28 and TRBJ1-2; the D gene cannot be resolved reliably. From a lookup of the germline V gene, CDR1 and CDR2 are MDHEN and SYDVKM. V lost 5 bases and J lost 8 bases; the stretch between them is 12 bases long. From cysteine to phenylalanine, the CDR3 is 12 amino acids long. The retained sequence is limited to the CDR3, 36 bases, with the frame set at the first base.